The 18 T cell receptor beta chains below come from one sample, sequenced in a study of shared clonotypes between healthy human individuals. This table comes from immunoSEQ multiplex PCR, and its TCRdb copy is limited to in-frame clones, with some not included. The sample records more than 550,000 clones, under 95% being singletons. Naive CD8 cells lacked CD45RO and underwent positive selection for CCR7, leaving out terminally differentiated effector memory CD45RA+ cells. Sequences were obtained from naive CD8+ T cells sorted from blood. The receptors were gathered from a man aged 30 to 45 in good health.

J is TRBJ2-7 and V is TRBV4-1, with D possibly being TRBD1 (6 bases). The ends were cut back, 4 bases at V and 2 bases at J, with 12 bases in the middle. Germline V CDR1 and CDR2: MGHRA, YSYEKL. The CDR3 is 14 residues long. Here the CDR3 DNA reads TGCGCCAGCAGCCTTAGGACAGCTACCTACGAGCAGTACTTC. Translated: CASSLRTATYEQYF.

The CDR3 loop reads CASIGTGGGYTF. The CDR3 nucleotides read TGTGCCAGCATCGGGACAGGCGGAGGCTACACCTTC. This chain joins TRBV28 and TRBJ1-2, with TRBD1 identical over 8 bases. Trimming removed 7 bases from V and 8 bases from J; junction bases left unmatched: 6. The CDR3 extends over 12 amino acids. Germline lookup yields CDR1 MDHEN and CDR2 SYDVKM.

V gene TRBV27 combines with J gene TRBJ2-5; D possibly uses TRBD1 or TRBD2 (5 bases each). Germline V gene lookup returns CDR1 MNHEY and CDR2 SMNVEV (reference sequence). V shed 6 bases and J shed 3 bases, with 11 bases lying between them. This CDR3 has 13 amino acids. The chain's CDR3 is CASSRGTEETQYF. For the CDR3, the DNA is TGTGCCAGCAGCCGGGGCACAGAAGAGACCCAGTACTTC.

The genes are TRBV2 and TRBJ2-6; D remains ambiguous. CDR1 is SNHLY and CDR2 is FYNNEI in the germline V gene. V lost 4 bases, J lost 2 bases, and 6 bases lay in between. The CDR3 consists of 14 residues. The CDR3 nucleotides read TGTGCCAGCAGTGGTGGCCCTGGGGCCAACGTCCTGACTTTC. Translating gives CASSGGPGANVLTF.

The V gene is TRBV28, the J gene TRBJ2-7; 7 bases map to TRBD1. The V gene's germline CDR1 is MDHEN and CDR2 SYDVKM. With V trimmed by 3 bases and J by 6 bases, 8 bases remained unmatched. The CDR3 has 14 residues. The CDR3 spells CASSFRQGLVEQYF. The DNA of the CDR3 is TGTGCCAGCAGTTTTAGACAGGGCTTGGTCGAGCAGTACTTC. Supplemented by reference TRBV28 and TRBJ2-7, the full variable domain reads DVKVTQSSRYLVKRTGEKVFLECVQDMDHENMFWYRQDPGLGLRLIYFSYDVKMKEKGDIPEGYSVSREKKERFSLILESASTNQTSMYLCASSFRQGLVEQYFGPGTRLTVT.

The CDR3 loop reads CASSLSTYDRSRDRNEQFF. DNA for the CDR3: TGTGCCAGCAGTTTATCGACTTATGATCGATCGAGGGACAGGAATGAGCAGTTCTTC. This sequence joins TRBV27 and TRBJ2-1, with 8 bases identical to TRBD1. CDR3 size: 19 residues. J lost 7 bases, V lost 0 bases, and 17 bases had no gene match. The germline V gene encodes CDR1 MNHEY and CDR2 SMNVEV (reference sequence).

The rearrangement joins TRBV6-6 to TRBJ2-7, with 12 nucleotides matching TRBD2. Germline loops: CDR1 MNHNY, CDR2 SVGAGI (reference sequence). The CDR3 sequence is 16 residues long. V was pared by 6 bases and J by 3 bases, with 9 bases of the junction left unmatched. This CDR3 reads CASSRTSGTSFYEQYF. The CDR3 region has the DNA TGTGCCAGCAGCCGGACTAGCGGGACGAGTTTCTACGAGCAGTACTTC.

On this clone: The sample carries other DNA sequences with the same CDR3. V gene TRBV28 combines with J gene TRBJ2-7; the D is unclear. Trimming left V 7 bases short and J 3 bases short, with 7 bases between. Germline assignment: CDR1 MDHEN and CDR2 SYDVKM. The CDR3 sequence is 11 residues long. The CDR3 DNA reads TGTGCCAGCACCTCATACTACGAGCAGTACTTC. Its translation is CASTSYYEQYF.

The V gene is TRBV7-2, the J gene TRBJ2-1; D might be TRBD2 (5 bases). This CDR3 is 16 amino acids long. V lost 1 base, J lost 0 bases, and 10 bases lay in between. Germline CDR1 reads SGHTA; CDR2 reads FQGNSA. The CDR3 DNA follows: TGTGCCAGCAGCTTAGTTCCGGGAAGCTCCTACAATGAGCAGTTCTTC. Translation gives CASSLVPGSSYNEQFF.

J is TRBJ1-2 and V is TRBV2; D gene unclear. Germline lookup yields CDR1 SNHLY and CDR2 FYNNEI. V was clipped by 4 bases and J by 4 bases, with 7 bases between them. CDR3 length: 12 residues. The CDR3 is CASSGKTYGYTF. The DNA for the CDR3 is TGTGCCAGCAGTGGAAAGACCTATGGCTACACCTTC.

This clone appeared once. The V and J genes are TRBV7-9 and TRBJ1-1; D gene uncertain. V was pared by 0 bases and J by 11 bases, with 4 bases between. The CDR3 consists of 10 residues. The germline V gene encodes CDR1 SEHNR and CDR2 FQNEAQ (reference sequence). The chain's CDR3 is CASSLAQAFF. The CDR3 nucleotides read TGTGCCAGCAGCTTAGCGCAGGCTTTCTTT.

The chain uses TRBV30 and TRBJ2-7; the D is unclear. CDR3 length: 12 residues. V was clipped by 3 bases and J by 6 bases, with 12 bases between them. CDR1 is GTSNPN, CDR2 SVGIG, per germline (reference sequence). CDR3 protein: CAWSGLHGEQYF. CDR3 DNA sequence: TGTGCCTGGAGCGGGCTCCACGGCGAGCAGTACTTC.

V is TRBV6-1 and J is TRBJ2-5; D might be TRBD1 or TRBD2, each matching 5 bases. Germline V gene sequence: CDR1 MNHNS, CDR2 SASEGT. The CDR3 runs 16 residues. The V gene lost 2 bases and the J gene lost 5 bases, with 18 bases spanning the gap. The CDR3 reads CASSESRDPLWETQYF. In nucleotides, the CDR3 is TGTGCCAGCAGTGAAAGCCGGGACCCATTGTGGGAGACCCAGTACTTC.

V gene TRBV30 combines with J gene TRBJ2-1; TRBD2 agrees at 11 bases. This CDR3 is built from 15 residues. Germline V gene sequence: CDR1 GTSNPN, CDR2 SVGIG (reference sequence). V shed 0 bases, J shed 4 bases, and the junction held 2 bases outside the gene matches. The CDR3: CAWSVASGGYNEQFF. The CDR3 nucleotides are TGTGCCTGGAGTGTAGCTAGCGGGGGGTACAATGAGCAGTTCTTC.

The DNA of the CDR3 is TGTGCCATCAGTGAGTCTAAGACAACTAGCACAGATACGCAGTATTTT. Translated, it gives CAISESKTTSTDTQYF. This chain uses TRBV10-3 with TRBJ2-3; no clear D. Germline V gene lookup returns CDR1 ENHRY and CDR2 SYGVKD. Trimming pared 0 bases from V and 0 bases from J, leaving 10 bases between. The CDR3 consists of 16 residues.

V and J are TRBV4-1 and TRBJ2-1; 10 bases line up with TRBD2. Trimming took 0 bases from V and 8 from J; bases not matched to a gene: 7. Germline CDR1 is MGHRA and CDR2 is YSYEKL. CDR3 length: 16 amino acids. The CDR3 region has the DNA TGCGCCAGCAGCCAAGATTTAGCGGGAGGAGCGGATGAGCAGTTCTTC. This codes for CASSQDLAGGADEQFF.

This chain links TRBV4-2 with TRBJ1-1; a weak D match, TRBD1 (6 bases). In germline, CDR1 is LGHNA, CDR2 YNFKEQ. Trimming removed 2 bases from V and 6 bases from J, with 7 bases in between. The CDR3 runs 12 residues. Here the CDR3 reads CASSQNRAEAFF. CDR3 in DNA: TGTGCCAGCAGCCAAAACAGGGCTGAAGCTTTCTTT.

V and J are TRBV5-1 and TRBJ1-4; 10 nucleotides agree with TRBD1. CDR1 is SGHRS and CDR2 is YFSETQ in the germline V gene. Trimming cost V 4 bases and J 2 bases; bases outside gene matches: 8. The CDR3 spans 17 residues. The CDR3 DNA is TGCGCCAGCAGCCCGCGTCCGGGACAGGGGACTAATGAAAAACTGTTTTTT. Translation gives CASSPRPGQGTNEKLFF.